These 16 T cell receptor beta chains share one sample of origin, sequenced in a study of identifying expanded T cells in peripheral blood. The assay was immunoSEQ multiplex PCR, and TCRdb's table has in-frame clones only and misses some. Of roughly 120,000 clones in the sample, roughly 90% are singletons; the top ten hold about 8.6%. The sequenced sample consisted of blood. Receptor source: a person aged 18-70 years in good health.

The rearrangement joins TRBV19 to TRBJ1-1; the match to TRBD1 covers 8 bases. The V segment lost 7 bases and the J segment 3 bases; nucleotides outside the gene matches: 10. The germline CDR1 and CDR2 sequences are LNHDA and SQIVND (reference sequence). There are 15 residues in the CDR3. The CDR3 sequence is CASTFTGGGYTEAFF. CDR3 sequence (DNA): TGTGCCAGTACCTTTACAGGGGGAGGTTACACTGAAGCTTTCTTT.

The chain employs TRBV6-1 and TRBJ2-3; D call uncertain. With 1 base removed from V and 0 bases from J, the gap between germline ends came to 11 bases. The CDR3 extends over 16 amino acids. CDR1 and CDR2 (germline): MNHNS, SASEGT. CDR3 bases: TGTGCCAGCAGTGAAGTTATCGCGTCTAGCACAGATACGCAGTATTTT. Translation: CASSEVIASSTDTQYF.

The rearrangement links TRBV5-6 to TRBJ2-1; a weak D match, TRBD1 (6 bases). CDR3 length equals 12 residues. Deletions cut 3 bases from V and 8 bases from J, with 9 bases between. Per the germline V gene, CDR1 is SGHDT and CDR2 is YYEEEE. The CDR3 region is CASSSTGYEQFF. DNA for the CDR3: TGTGCCAGCAGCTCTACAGGGTATGAGCAGTTCTTC.

The genes are TRBV14 and TRBJ2-1; possibly TRBD1 for D (6 bases). CDR1 and CDR2 from the germline V gene are SGHDN and FVKESK. The CDR3 loop spans 14 amino acids. Trimming removed 4 bases at V and 7 bases at J, with 14 bases between. The CDR3 sequence: CASSLWAGENEQFF. The DNA for the CDR3 is TGTGCCAGCAGCCTTTGGGCAGGGGAAAATGAGCAGTTCTTC.

CDR3 DNA: TGTGCCAGCAGTGAAAGGGTATTCTCCAATTCACCCCTCCACTTT. Translation: CASSERVFSNSPLHF. The J gene is TRBJ1-6, the V gene TRBV6-1; D is ambiguous. The CDR3 sequence is 15 residues long. CDR1 is MNHNS and CDR2 is SASEGT in the germline V gene. Trimming shortened V by 2 bases and J by 7 bases, and 12 bases separated the two germline ends.

This chain uses TRBV28 with TRBJ2-2; no clear D. The V gene lost 6 bases and the J gene lost 7 bases, with 21 bases spanning the gap. This CDR3 comprises 16 residues. Germline V gene lookup returns CDR1 MDHEN and CDR2 SYDVKM. CDR3 region: CASRTPGTQTGGELFF. The CDR3 nucleotides are TGTGCCAGCAGAACCCCCGGTACCCAGACCGGCGGGGAGCTGTTTTTT.

The chain links TRBV5-4 to TRBJ2-7; D is uncertain. This CDR3 is built from 15 residues. V was pared by 7 bases and J by 5 bases, with 22 bases between. Germline CDR1 reads SGHNT; CDR2 reads YYREEE (reference sequence). The CDR3 DNA sequence: TGTGCCAGCGGGCTTCTAAGACGGAAGACTGACGAGCAGTACTTC. Translating it yields CASGLLRRKTDEQYF.

The chain employs TRBV19 and TRBJ1-2; TRBD1 aligns across 7 bases. Trimming cost V 9 bases and J 3 bases; bases outside gene matches: 7. The CDR3 is 13 residues long. The V gene's germline CDR1 is LNHDA and CDR2 SQIVND (reference sequence). As DNA, the CDR3 is TGTGCCAGCGATACCGGGACAGACTATGGCTACACCTTC. Protein product: CASDTGTDYGYTF.

The V and J genes are TRBV6-5 and TRBJ2-3; D is uncertain. The V end was cut by 4 bases, the J end by 4 bases, with 15 bases between. Germline loops: CDR1 MNHEY, CDR2 SVGAGI. The CDR3 length is 15 residues. DNA of the CDR3: TGTGCCAGCAGTTCTAGACCCACCGTGTCAGATACGCAGTATTTT. Translated, it gives CASSSRPTVSDTQYF.

The chain uses TRBV7-2 and TRBJ2-3; D possibly corresponds to TRBD2 (5 bases). In germline, CDR1 is SGHTA, CDR2 FQGNSA. Trimming pared 3 bases from V and 1 base from J, leaving 11 bases between. The CDR3 extends over 15 amino acids. CDR3 coding DNA: TGTGCCAGCAGCTTCCTGTCCGGGGGCACAGATACGCAGTATTTT. Protein sequence: CASSFLSGGTDTQYF.

Only a few counts were recorded for this clone. V gene TRBV7-3 combines with J gene TRBJ2-1, with TRBD1 matching 8 bases. The germline V gene has CDR1 SGHTA and CDR2 FQGTGA. The junction had 4 bases not matched to a gene; V was cut back by 3 bases and J by 6 bases. The CDR3 runs to 14 residues. CDR3 in amino acids: CASSLTGEGNEQFF. For the CDR3, the DNA is TGTGCCAGCAGCTTGACAGGGGAAGGCAATGAGCAGTTCTTC.

The chain couples TRBV6-5 to TRBJ1-3; 7 nucleotides line up with TRBD1. The trim removed 6 bases at V and 0 bases at J, leaving 5 bases unmatched. This CDR3 comprises 15 residues. Per the germline V gene, CDR1 is MNHEY and CDR2 is SVGAGI. The CDR3 sequence: CASRRDRNSGNTIYF. CDR3 sequence (DNA): TGTGCCAGCAGAAGGGACAGAAACTCTGGAAACACCATATATTTT.

V is TRBV10-3 and J is TRBJ2-7, with D perhaps TRBD1 (6 bases). V was clipped by 10 bases and J by 5 bases, with 12 bases between them. Germline assignment: CDR1 ENHRY and CDR2 SYGVKD. This CDR3 region has 11 residues. The CDR3 here is CASSQGNEQYF. Written as DNA, the CDR3 is TGTGCCAGCTCACAGGGAAACGAGCAGTACTTC.

This chain links TRBV7-8 with TRBJ2-7; 8 bases map to TRBD2. The ends lost 4 bases at V and 3 bases at J; junction bases unmatched: 8. Germline V gene lookup returns CDR1 SGHVS and CDR2 FQNEAQ. The CDR3 is 15 amino acids. The CDR3 loop reads CASSYLAGPIYEQYF. For the CDR3, the DNA is TGTGCCAGCAGCTACCTAGCGGGCCCGATCTACGAGCAGTACTTC.

This clone was observed a single time. The gene calls are TRBV7-6 and TRBJ2-3, with 10 bases aligning to TRBD1. The junction had 5 bases not matched to a gene; V was cut back by 3 bases and J by 2 bases. CDR3 length: 16 residues. Per germline, CDR1 SGHVS and CDR2 FNYEAQ. CDR3 protein: CASSFGDRGFTDTQYF. DNA of the CDR3: TGTGCCAGCAGCTTCGGGGACAGGGGATTCACAGATACGCAGTATTTT.

The rearrangement links TRBV5-1 to TRBJ2-3; D might be TRBD2 (6 bases). The CDR3 is 13 residues long. V was pared by 4 bases and J by 1 base, with 7 bases between. From germline, CDR1 is SGHRS and CDR2 YFSETQ. The CDR3 loop is CASSGEGTDTQYF. The CDR3 DNA is TGCGCCAGCAGCGGGGAGGGCACAGATACGCAGTATTTT.